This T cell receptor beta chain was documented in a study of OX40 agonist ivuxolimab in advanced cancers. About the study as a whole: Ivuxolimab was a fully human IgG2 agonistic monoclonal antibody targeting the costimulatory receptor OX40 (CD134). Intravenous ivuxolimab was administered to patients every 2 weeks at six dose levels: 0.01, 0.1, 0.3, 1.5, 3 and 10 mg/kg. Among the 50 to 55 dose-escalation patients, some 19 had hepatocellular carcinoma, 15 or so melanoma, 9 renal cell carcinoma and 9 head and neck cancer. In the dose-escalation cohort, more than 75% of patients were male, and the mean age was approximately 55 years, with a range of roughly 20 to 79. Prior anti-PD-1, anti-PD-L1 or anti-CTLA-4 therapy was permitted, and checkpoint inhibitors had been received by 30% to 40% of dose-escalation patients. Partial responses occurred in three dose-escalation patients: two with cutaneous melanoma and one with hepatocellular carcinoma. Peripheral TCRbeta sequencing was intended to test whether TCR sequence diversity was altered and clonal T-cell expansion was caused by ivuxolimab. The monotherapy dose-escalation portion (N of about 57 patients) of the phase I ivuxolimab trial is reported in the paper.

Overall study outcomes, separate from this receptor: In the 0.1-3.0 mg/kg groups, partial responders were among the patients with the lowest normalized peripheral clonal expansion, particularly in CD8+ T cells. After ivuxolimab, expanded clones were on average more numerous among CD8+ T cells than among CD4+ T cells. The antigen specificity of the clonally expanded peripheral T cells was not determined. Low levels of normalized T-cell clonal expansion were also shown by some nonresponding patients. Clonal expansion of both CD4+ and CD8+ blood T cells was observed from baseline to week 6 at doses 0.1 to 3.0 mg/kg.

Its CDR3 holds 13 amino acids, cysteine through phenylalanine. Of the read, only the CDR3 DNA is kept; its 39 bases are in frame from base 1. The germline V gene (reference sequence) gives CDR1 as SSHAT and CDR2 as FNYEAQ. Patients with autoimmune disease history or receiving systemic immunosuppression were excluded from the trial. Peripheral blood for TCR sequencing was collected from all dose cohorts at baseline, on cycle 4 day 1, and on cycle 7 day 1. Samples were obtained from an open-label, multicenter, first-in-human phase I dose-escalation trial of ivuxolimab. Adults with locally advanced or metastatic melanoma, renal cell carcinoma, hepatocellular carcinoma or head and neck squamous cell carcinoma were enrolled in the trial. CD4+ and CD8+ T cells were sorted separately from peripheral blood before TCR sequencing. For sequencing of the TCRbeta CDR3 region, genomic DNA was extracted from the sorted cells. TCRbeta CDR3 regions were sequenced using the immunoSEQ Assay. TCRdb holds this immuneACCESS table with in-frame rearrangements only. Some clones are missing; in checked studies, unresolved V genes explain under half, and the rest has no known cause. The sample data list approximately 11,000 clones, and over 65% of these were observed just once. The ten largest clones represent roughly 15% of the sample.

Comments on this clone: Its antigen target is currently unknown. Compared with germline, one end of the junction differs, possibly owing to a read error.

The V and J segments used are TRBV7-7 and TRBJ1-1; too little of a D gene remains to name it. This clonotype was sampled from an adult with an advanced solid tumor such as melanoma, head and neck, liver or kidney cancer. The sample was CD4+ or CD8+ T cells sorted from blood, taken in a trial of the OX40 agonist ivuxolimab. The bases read TGTGCTAGCAGCTTAGACCCTAACACTGAAGCTTTCTTT. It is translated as CASSLDPNTEAFF. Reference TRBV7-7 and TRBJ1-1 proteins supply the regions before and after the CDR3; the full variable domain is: GAGVSQSPRYKVTKRGQDVTLRCDPISSHATLYWYQQALGQGPEFLTYFNYEAQPDKSGLPSDRFSAERPEGSISTLTIQRTEQRDSAMYRCASSLDPNTEAFFGQGTRLTVV.